A selection of T cell receptor beta chains follows, all from one sample in a study of T cell changes during pregnancy in multiple sclerosis. The repertoire was sequenced with immunoSEQ multiplex PCR; TCRdb's copy has only in-frame clones and lacks some. The sample lists around 40,000 clones, about 89% occurring once. The sequencing used CD4+ T cells from peripheral blood mononuclear cells, collected in the third trimester of pregnancy. These receptors originate from a female donor in good health, enrolled as a control in a pregnancy study. CDR3s include the opening cysteine and the closing phenylalanine or tryptophan. The order of the fields is V gene, CDR3 length, D gene, J gene, CDR3 protein. The D gene is left open where the match is weak.

TRBV27	13	.	TRBJ2-5	CASSQSRRGTQYF
TRBV19	14	TRBD1	TRBJ1-1	CASRNYRGGTEAFF
TRBV5-8	13	.	TRBJ1-2	CASSQLGVHGYTF
TRBV7-3	13	.	TRBJ1-1	CASSLGQNTEAFF
TRBV7-9	16	TRBD2	TRBJ2-3	CASSTATSGRGDTQYF
TRBV4-2	18	TRBD2	TRBJ2-1	CASSQAVGSKRGDNEQFF
TRBV21-1	14	.	TRBJ1-5	CASRMTGPGQPQHF
TRBV6-1	15	.	TRBJ1-2	CASSELTGPNYGYTF
TRBV7-2	15	TRBD1	TRBJ1-2	CASSLGTGGGRGYTF
TRBV30	13	.	TRBJ2-1	CAWSTSLQDEQFF
TRBV5-1	15	TRBD2	TRBJ2-1	CASSGTSGSYNEQFF
TRBV15	15	TRBD1	TRBJ1-2	CATSLRGQGIYGYTF
TRBV29-1	13	TRBD1	TRBJ1-1	CSVAYRGNTEAFF
TRBV30	16	.	TRBJ1-2	CAWSGAQGVGNYGYTF
TRBV4-2	14	TRBD2	TRBJ2-1	CASSQTGGADEQFF
TRBV19	14	TRBD1	TRBJ1-2	CASRQDRASYGYTF
TRBV7-3	12	.	TRBJ2-2	CASSSNAGELFF
TRBV5-6	15	TRBD1	TRBJ2-5	CASSLRGRLQETQYF
TRBV6-4	13	TRBD2	TRBJ2-1	CASSDSGGNEQFF
TRBV28	13	.	TRBJ1-1	CASRLAGNTEAFF
TRBV12-5	14	.	TRBJ2-1	CASGPDTRYNEQFF
TRBV18	13	.	TRBJ1-1	CASSPEGNTEAFF
TRBV5-4	15	.	TRBJ2-5	CASSGVGTTQETQYF
TRBV6-5	11	.	TRBJ2-3	CASRSPDTQYF